This T cell receptor beta chain was sequenced in a study of blood T cells in healthy people across ages. Study-level results: Compared with aged donors, long-lived donors showed fewer expanded clones, suggesting selection.

The length of the CDR3 is 15 residues. Trimming stripped 5 bases from V and 3 bases from J, with 16 bases between. Isolating PBMCs gave at least 7 million of these cells per sample. A sample-barcoded 5' primer and a J-beta primer mix were used in a second PCR of about 6 to 11 cycles. TCRdb called the 5' RACE reads again in MiXCR, with one record for every CDR3 protein. The sample has about 1 million distinct CDR3 sequences, over 35% seen once. On this clonotype: The antigen is unknown.

The material sequenced was blood. The receptor comes from a woman aged 55 to 70 in good health. The V call is TRBV12-3 or TRBV12-4, the J call TRBJ1-2, with a tentative D call TRBD1 (5 bases). For the CDR3, the DNA is TGTGCCAGCAGTCTTGGGGGGACCTCTGACTATGGCTACACCTTC. Protein product: CASSLGGTSDYGYTF.